This T cell receptor beta chain stems from a study of Ad26.COV2.S vaccination and SARS-CoV-2 variants. Findings of the study overall: Similar non-spike TCR breadth was observed in recipients of vaccine and of placebo. Spike-specific TCR breadth was greater after Ad26.COV2.S than placebo.

This clone was seen a few times. Its antigen is unknown. As to treatment: roughly 20 received Ad26.COV2.S at low or high dose, single or two shots; about 5 received placebo; per-sample allocation not given. The investigators took samples on day 63 after the first vaccine or placebo injection. Whoever gave the sample was an adult aged 18-55 years in Boston. This table comes from immunoSEQ multiplex PCR, and its TCRdb copy is limited to in-frame clones, with some not included. The sample consists of 200,000 to 250,000 clones, 70% to 90% of them appearing once. The V end lost 3 bases, the J end lost 8 bases, and 13 bases lay between the germline ends. The V gene's germline CDR1 is MDHEN and CDR2 SYDVKM. The length of the CDR3 is 13 residues.

The sequence was collected from a person between 18 and 60 years old who received the Ad26.COV2.S COVID-19 vaccine or a placebo. Here the sequenced sample was peripheral blood, taken in a trial of Ad26.COV2.S vaccine versus placebo. This chain connects TRBV28 to TRBJ1-2, with D perhaps TRBD1 (5 bases). This CDR3 is CASSLGQVQGYTF. As DNA, the CDR3 is TGTGCCAGCAGTTTGGGGCAGGTCCAGGGCTACACCTTC.